Reported below is one TCR beta chain. These data come from a study of T-cell memory formation after mild COVID-19. TCRdb independently ran MiXCR on the 5' RACE reads; one entry per CDR3 protein. This sample has approximately 260,000 distinct CDR3 sequences, with 18% found just once. The junction had 10 bases not matched to a gene; V was cut back by 5 bases and J by 7 bases. The CDR3 extends over 13 amino acids. Per the germline V gene, CDR1 is DFQATT and CDR2 is SNEGSKA (reference sequence). Sample: PBMCs or a T cell subset sorted from them (not recorded which). V is TRBV20-1 and J is TRBJ2-7; 8 nucleotides align to TRBD2. The sequence came from a man between 18 and 29 years old who had mild COVID-19 (a few samples of this study predate the infection). Cell type and time point are not known. CDR3 DNA: TGCAGTGCTCCCCAGGGCACTAGCGGAGAGCAGTACTTC. Translating it yields CSAPQGTSGEQYF.